These 18 T cell receptor beta chains were all obtained from the same sample, sequenced in a study of cytomegalovirus exposure and HLA in healthy donors. The PCR made use of 60 Vbeta and 13 Jbeta primers. Method: immunoSEQ multiplex PCR; TCRdb's copy keeps in-frame clones and lacks some. Here the sample spans about 160,000 clones, roughly 80% being singletons. The material sequenced was PBMCs. These receptor sequences come from a man in his fifties in good health and CMV-seropositive.

This chain uses TRBV5-1 with TRBJ2-7, with D tentatively TRBD2 (5 bases). Between the trimmed V and J ends, which lost 0 bases and 3 bases, there was a span of 7 bases. CDR3 size: 13 residues. In germline, CDR1 is SGHRS, CDR2 YFSETQ. In nucleotides, the CDR3 is TGCGCCAGCAGCTTGGCCGGGAACTACGAGCAGTACTTC. The encoded protein is CASSLAGNYEQYF.

This chain connects TRBV7-2 to TRBJ1-5; 7 nucleotides line up with TRBD1. V dropped 2 bases and J dropped 4; count of bases not matched to a gene: 5. CDR1 is SGHTA and CDR2 is FQGNSA in the germline V gene. This CDR3 spans 15 amino acids. CDR3 loop: CASSLRGGSNQPQHF. CDR3 coding DNA: TGTGCCAGCAGCTTACGAGGGGGCAGTAATCAGCCCCAGCATTTT.

The chain joins TRBV9 to TRBJ2-2; 11 nucleotides agree with TRBD1. Germline CDR1 and CDR2: SGDLS and YYNGEE. Trimming took 0 bases from V and 4 from J; bases not matched to a gene: 2. This CDR3 is built from 16 residues. CDR3 nucleotides: TGTGCCAGCAGCGTAGAAGGGACAGGGGGCACCGGGGAGCTGTTTTTT. Translating it yields CASSVEGTGGTGELFF.

The chain employs TRBV9 and TRBJ2-1; 12 nucleotides line up with TRBD2. Trimming at V came to 4 bases and at J to 10 bases, leaving 9 bases not matched to a gene. This CDR3 has 15 residues. Germline values: CDR1 SGDLS, CDR2 YYNGEE. Here the CDR3 reads CASSLRLAGVREQFF. The CDR3 nucleotides read TGTGCCAGCAGCCTTCGACTAGCGGGGGTAAGGGAGCAGTTCTTC. The full variable domain, its missing parts supplied by reference TRBV9 and TRBJ2-1, is DSGVTQTPKHLITATGQRVTLRCSPRSGDLSVYWYQQSLDQGLQFLIQYYNGEERAKGNILERFSAQQFPDLHSELNLSSLELGDSALYFCASSLRLAGVREQFFGPGTRLTVL.

This chain joins TRBV10-3 and TRBJ2-1, with 7 positions matching TRBD2. Losses at the gene ends were 6 bases for V and 4 bases for J; bases not matched to a gene: 12. Looked up from germline, CDR1 is ENHRY and CDR2 is SYGVKD. The CDR3 spans 16 residues. The CDR3 loop is CAIRGAGETSYNEQFF. The CDR3 nucleotides are TGTGCCATCAGAGGGGCGGGGGAGACCTCTTACAATGAGCAGTTCTTC.

The CDR3, as DNA: TGCGCCAGCAGCCCAGGACAGGGGCGCCAAGAGACCCAGTACTTC. Translation gives CASSPGQGRQETQYF. The chain uses TRBV4-3 and TRBJ2-5; 9 bases line up with TRBD1. Trimming removed 4 bases from V and 1 base from J; junction bases left unmatched: 4. The CDR3 totals 15 residues. The germline CDR1 and CDR2 sequences are LGHNA and YSLEER.

This chain connects TRBV1 to TRBJ2-5; the D call of TRBD2 is as the table states it, not checked on the DNA. TRBV1 is annotated as a pseudogene. The CDR3 runs to 15 residues. The CDR3 bases are TGCACCAGCAGCCAAGCCCCTAGCGGGGAAGAGACCCAGTACTTC. Amino acids: CTSSQAPSGEETQYF.

The chain uses TRBV5-4 and TRBJ2-3; 13 nucleotides agree with TRBD2. V dropped 3 bases and J dropped 4; count of bases not matched to a gene: 8. Per the germline V gene, CDR1 is SGHNT and CDR2 is YYREEE (reference sequence). This CDR3 comprises 17 residues. In nucleotides, the CDR3 is TGTGCCAGCAGCTCCAGACTAGCGGGGGGTATTTCAGATACGCAGTATTTT. Amino acid sequence: CASSSRLAGGISDTQYF.

This chain connects TRBV7-9 to TRBJ2-5; the D is unclear. Germline assignment: CDR1 SEHNR and CDR2 FQNEAQ (reference sequence). The CDR3 is 14 residues long. Trimming stripped 6 bases from V and 1 base from J, with 12 bases between. The CDR3 reads CASRYPAPQETQYF. The CDR3 coding sequence is TGTGCCAGCAGATACCCAGCGCCCCAAGAGACCCAGTACTTC. Full variable domain (missing parts from reference TRBV7-9 and TRBJ2-5): DTGVSQNPRHKITKRGQNVTFRCDPISEHNRLYWYRQTLGQGPEFLTYFQNEAQLEKSRLLSDRFSAERPKGSFSTLEIQRTEQGDSAMYLCASRYPAPQETQYFGPGTRLLVL.

The gene calls are TRBV5-6 and TRBJ1-3; D possibly corresponds to TRBD1 (6 bases). The CDR3 runs to 15 residues. Trimming took 3 bases from V and 2 from J, leaving 12 bases between them. CDR1 SGHDT and CDR2 YYEEEE come from the germline V gene. CDR3 DNA sequence: TGTGCCAGCAGCTCAACAGGGTCTCCTGGAAACACCATATATTTT. It translates to CASSSTGSPGNTIYF.

The chain joins TRBV10-3 to TRBJ2-1; 8 bases agree with TRBD1. CDR1 and CDR2 from the germline V gene are ENHRY and SYGVKD. J was trimmed by 6 bases and V by 6 bases; bases with no gene match: 7. This CDR3 contains 14 residues. The CDR3 reads CAIRPGQEINEQFF. CDR3 bases: TGTGCCATCAGGCCGGGACAGGAGATCAATGAGCAGTTCTTC.

The chain recombines TRBV14 with TRBJ2-7; 15 bases map to TRBD2. The V segment lost 3 bases and the J segment 8 bases; nucleotides outside the gene matches: 5. The germline V gene encodes CDR1 SGHDN and CDR2 FVKESK. The CDR3 contains 15 residues. The CDR3 coding sequence is TGTGCCAGCAGCCACAGGACTAGCGGGGGGGCCCAGCAGTACTTC. Protein sequence: CASSHRTSGGAQQYF.

The chain couples TRBV5-1 to TRBJ2-3; 7 nucleotides agree with TRBD1. The germline V gene encodes CDR1 SGHRS and CDR2 YFSETQ. Trimming took 6 bases from V and 4 from J; bases not matched to a gene: 14. There are 16 residues in the CDR3. CDR3 in amino acids: CASTPLVTGSADTQYF. In nucleotides, the CDR3 is TGCGCCAGCACCCCCTTGGTGACAGGGAGCGCAGATACGCAGTATTTT.

The J gene is TRBJ2-5, the V gene TRBV7-3; 12 bases align to TRBD1. This CDR3 is 15 amino acids long. The V gene end was trimmed by 5 bases and the J gene end by 2 bases; junction bases not matched to a gene: 3. The germline CDR1 and CDR2 sequences are SGHTA and FQGTGA. The CDR3 DNA sequence: TGTGCCAGCAGCCGGGACAGGGGGCGACAAGAGACCCAGTACTTC. Its protein product is CASSRDRGRQETQYF.

The genes are TRBV30 and TRBJ1-6; 9 bases are a match to TRBD1. CDR3 length: 13 amino acids. The V gene end was trimmed by 4 bases and the J gene end by 7 bases; junction bases not matched to a gene: 2. Germline V gene data show CDR1 as GTSNPN and CDR2 as SVGIG (reference sequence). CDR3 coding DNA: TGTGCCTGGACCGGACAGGGGAATTCACCCCTCCACTTT. Its translation is CAWTGQGNSPLHF. Full variable domain (missing parts from reference TRBV30 and TRBJ1-6): SQTIHQWPATLVQPVGSPLSLECTVEGTSNPNLYWYRQAAGRGLQLLFYSVGIGQISSEVPQNLSASRPQDRQFILSSKKLLLSDSGFYLCAWTGQGNSPLHFGNGTRLTVT.

The chain recombines TRBV5-1 with TRBJ1-4; 9 bases match TRBD1. V trimming: 6 bases; J trimming: 2 bases; junction bases outside the gene matches: 8. CDR1 is SGHRS, CDR2 YFSETQ, per germline. CDR3 length equals 16 residues. CDR3: CASTRTGEVTNEKLFF. DNA of the CDR3: TGCGCCAGCACCAGGACAGGGGAAGTGACTAATGAAAAACTGTTTTTT.

In this sample, this clone turned up a few times. The rearrangement uses TRBV9 and TRBJ2-2, with D uncertain. V was shortened by 0 bases and J by 3 bases, with 9 bases between the two germline ends. The CDR3 is made up of 15 amino acids. From germline, CDR1 is SGDLS and CDR2 YYNGEE. The CDR3 spells CASSVETQYTGELFF. The CDR3 DNA reads as TGTGCCAGCAGCGTAGAGACACAATACACCGGGGAGCTGTTTTTT.

The rearrangement joins TRBV5-1 to TRBJ2-3, with 10 nucleotides matching TRBD2. Per the germline V gene, CDR1 is SGHRS and CDR2 is YFSETQ. The trim removed 0 bases at V and 2 bases at J, leaving 6 bases unmatched. There are 17 residues in the CDR3. The CDR3 bases are TGCGCCAGCAGCTTGGTTAGCGGGGGGCAATCCACAGATACGCAGTATTTT. Protein sequence: CASSLVSGGQSTDTQYF.